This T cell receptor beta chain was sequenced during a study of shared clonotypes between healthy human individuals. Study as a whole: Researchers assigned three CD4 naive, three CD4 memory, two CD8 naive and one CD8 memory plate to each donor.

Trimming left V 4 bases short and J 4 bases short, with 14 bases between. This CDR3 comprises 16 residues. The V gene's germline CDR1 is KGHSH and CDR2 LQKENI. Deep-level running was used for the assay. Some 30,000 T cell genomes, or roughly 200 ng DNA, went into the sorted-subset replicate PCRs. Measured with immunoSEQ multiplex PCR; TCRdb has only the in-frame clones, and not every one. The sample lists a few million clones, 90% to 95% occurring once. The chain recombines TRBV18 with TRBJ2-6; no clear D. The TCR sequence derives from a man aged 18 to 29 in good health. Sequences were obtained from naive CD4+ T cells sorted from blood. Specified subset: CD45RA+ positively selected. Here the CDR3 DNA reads TGTGCCAGCTCACTAAATGAGGCTTCCGGGGCCAACGTCCTGACTTTC. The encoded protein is CASSLNEASGANVLTF.